This T cell receptor (beta chain) was identified during a study of shared clonotypes between healthy human individuals. Overall study context: The donor group consisted of a couple of women and three men, aged 18 to 49.

Naive CD8 populations comprised CD45RO-negative cells positively selected for CCR7, excluding terminally differentiated effector memory CD45RA+ cells. Among the donors, all were Caucasian adults who lived in Nashville, Tennessee. As for this clone: The antigen is not known.

Study results and caveats: The small donor group covered limited genetic and exposure diversity. Despite large depth, sorted-subset datasets appeared incompletely sequenced.

This table comes from immunoSEQ multiplex PCR, and its TCRdb copy is limited to in-frame clones, with some not included. This table has approximately 1.9 million clones, roughly 93% appearing once. CDR1 SGHRS and CDR2 YFSETQ come from the germline V gene. The V and J ends lost 0 bases and 0 bases respectively, with 13 bases between them. The CDR3 is 17 residues long. This clonotype was sampled from a man between 18 and 29 years old in good health. Some clones in this sample may be carry-over from other donors' samples. The source material was naive CD8+ T cells from PBMCs. The rearrangement uses TRBV5-1 and TRBJ2-4, with a tentative D call TRBD2 (7 bases). CDR3 in amino acids: CASSLAGGGPAKNIQYF. For the CDR3, the DNA is TGCGCCAGCAGCTTGGCCGGCGGGGGCCCAGCCAAAAACATTCAGTACTTC.